This T cell receptor beta chain was sequenced for a study of cytotoxic CD8 clonotypes in ibrutinib-treated CLL. Generated by immunoSEQ multiplex PCR, the TCRdb table keeps only in-frame clones and is missing some. The top ten hold about 4.5% of the sample, which has under 200,000 clones, under 85% seen once. The CDR3 covers 15 residues. Germline V CDR1 and CDR2: LGHNA, YNFKEQ. Trimming stripped 4 bases from V and 3 bases from J, with 16 bases between. Sequenced here: PBMCs, sampled after 24 months of ibrutinib treatment. The chain links TRBV4-2 to TRBJ2-7; perhaps TRBD1 as D (6 bases). This receptor was taken from a human donor with chronic lymphocytic leukemia. The CDR3 nucleotides read TGTGCCAGCAGCCGCCTGAATGAGGGGGTCTACGAGCAGTACTTC. Its protein is CASSRLNEGVYEQYF.